This paragraph reports one T cell receptor (beta chain). Germline V gene sequence: CDR1 SGHDT, CDR2 YYEEEE. The CDR3 covers 16 residues. V was pared by 5 bases and J by 4 bases, with 11 bases of the junction left unmatched. This sample was included in a study of cytotoxic CD8 clonotypes in ibrutinib-treated CLL. The table came from immunoSEQ multiplex PCR; TCRdb's copy has only in-frame clones and leaves some out. The sample consists of some 300,000 clones, 80% of them appearing once. Sequencing used PBMCs, obtained before ibrutinib treatment. This chain connects TRBV5-6 to TRBJ1-2; TRBD1 agrees at 10 bases. The clonotype originates from a human donor with chronic lymphocytic leukemia. The CDR3 loop reads CASSGDRGYQGYGYTF. CDR3 coding DNA: TGTGCCAGCAGTGGGGACAGGGGCTACCAAGGCTATGGCTACACCTTC.